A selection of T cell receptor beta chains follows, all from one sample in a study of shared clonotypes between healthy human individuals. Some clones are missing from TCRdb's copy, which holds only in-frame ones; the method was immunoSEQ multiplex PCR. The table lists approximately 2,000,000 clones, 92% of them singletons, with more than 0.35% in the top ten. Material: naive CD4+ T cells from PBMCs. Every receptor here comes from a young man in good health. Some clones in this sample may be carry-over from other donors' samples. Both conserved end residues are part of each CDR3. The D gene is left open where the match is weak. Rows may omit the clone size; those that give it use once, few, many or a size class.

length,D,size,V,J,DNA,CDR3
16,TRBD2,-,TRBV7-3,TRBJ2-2,TGTGCCAGCAGCTCAACTAGCGGGAGAGACACCGGGGAGCTGTTTTTT,CASSSTSGRDTGELFF
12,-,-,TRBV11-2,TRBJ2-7,TGTGCCAGCAGCTTTTACGGGAGCGAGCAGTACTTC,CASSFYGSEQYF
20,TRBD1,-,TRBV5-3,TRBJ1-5,TGTGCCAGAAGCCCAGGACAGGGACCTGGATTTAGATATAGCAATCAGCCCCAGCATTTT,CARSPGQGPGFRYSNQPQHF
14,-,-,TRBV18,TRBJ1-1,TGTGCCAGCTCACTGGGAGGGGTGAACACTGAAGCTTTCTTT,CASSLGGVNTEAFF
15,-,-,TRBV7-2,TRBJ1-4,TGTGCCAGCAGCCCGGGAGTTTGGGGGAATGAAAAACTGTTTTTT,CASSPGVWGNEKLFF
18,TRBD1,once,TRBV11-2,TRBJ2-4,TGTGCCAGCAGCTCGTACAGGGGCGACCGTTTAGCCAAAAACATTCAGTACTTC,CASSSYRGDRLAKNIQYF
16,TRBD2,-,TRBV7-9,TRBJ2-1,TGTGCCAGCAGCCCGGGGACTAGCGGGAGGGCCCGTGAGCAGTTCTTC,CASSPGTSGRAREQFF
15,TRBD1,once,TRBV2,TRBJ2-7,TGTGCCAGCAGTAATGACAGGGCGGGCACCTACGAGCAGTACTTC,CASSNDRAGTYEQYF
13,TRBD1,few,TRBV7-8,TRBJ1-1,TGTGCCAGCAGTTACAGGGGGAACACTGAAGCTTTCTTT,CASSYRGNTEAFF
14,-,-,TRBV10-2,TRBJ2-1,TGCGCCAGCACCGGGACTCCGAACTACAATGAGCAGTTCTTC,CASTGTPNYNEQFF
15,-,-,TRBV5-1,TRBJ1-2,TGCGCCAGCAGCTCAGTTTTGGGGGGTATCTATGGCTACACCTTC,CASSSVLGGIYGYTF
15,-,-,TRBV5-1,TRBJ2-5,TGCGCCAGCAGCTTGGTGTCAGCAAGCCAAGAGACCCAGTACTTC,CASSLVSASQETQYF
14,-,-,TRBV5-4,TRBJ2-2,TGTGCCAGCAGCTTGCCCCCAGGGACCGGGGAGCTGTTTTTT,CASSLPPGTGELFF
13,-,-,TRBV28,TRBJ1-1,TGTGCCAGCAGTTTAGGGCAATCCACTGAAGCTTTCTTT,CASSLGQSTEAFF
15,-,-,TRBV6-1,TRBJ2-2,TGTGCCACCGGTGGGTTAAAAGGTGGCACCGGGGAGCTGTTTTTT,CATGGLKGGTGELFF
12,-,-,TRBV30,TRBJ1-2,TGTGCCTGGAGTGTAGGGGGGCGCGGCTACACCTTC,CAWSVGGRGYTF
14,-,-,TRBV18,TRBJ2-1,TGTGCCAGCTCACCGTTCGGGTCTTACAATGAGCAGTTCTTC,CASSPFGSYNEQFF
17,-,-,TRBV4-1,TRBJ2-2,TGCGCCAGCAGTCGCGAAAGGGGGGGACGGAACACCGGGGAGCTGTTTTTT,CASSRERGGRNTGELFF
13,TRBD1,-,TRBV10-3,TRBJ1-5,TGTGCCATCAGTGAACAGGGGAATCAGCCCCAGCATTTT,CAISEQGNQPQHF
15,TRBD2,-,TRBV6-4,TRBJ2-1,TGTGCCAGCAGTGCCGCACTAGCGGGAGGGAATGAGCAGTTCTTC,CASSAALAGGNEQFF
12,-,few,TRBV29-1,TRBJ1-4,TGCAGCGTTCGCCCGGGCGGTGAAAAACTGTTTTTT,CSVRPGGEKLFF
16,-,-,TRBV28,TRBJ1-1,TGTGCCAGCAGTTTAGCCCCCCCGGACAGTAACACTGAAGCTTTCTTT,CASSLAPPDSNTEAFF
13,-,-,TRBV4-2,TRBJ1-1,TGTGCCAGCAGCCAAGGAGGGAGGCTTTCAGCTTTCTTT,CASSQGGRLSAFF
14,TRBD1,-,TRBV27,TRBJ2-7,TGTGCCAGCAGTTCAGGACAGGTTTTTTACGAGCAGTACTTC,CASSSGQVFYEQYF
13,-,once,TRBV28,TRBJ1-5,TGTGCCAGCACCATTTCAAGGGGGCAGCCCCAGCATTTT,CASTISRGQPQHF
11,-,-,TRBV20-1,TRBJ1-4,TGCAGTGCCCGGTGGGATGAAAAACTGTTTTTT,CSARWDEKLFF
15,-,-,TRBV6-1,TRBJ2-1,TGTGCCAGCAACCAAGACGGAGAAGCTTGGGGTGAGCAGTTCTTC,CASNQDGEAWGEQFF
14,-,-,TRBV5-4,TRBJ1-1,TGTGCCAGCAGCCAGACGAGGGGGGACACTGAAGCTTTCTTT,CASSQTRGDTEAFF
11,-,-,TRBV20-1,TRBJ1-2,TGCAGTGCTAGTACCGGGCCTGGCTACACCTTC,CSASTGPGYTF
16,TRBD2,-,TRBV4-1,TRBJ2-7,TGCGCCAGCAGCCAACCCACTAGCGGGAAGGGTTACGAGCAGTACTTC,CASSQPTSGKGYEQYF
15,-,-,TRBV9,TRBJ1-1,TGTGCCAGCAGCGTAGAAGGACACCTCAACACTGAAGCTTTCTTT,CASSVEGHLNTEAFF